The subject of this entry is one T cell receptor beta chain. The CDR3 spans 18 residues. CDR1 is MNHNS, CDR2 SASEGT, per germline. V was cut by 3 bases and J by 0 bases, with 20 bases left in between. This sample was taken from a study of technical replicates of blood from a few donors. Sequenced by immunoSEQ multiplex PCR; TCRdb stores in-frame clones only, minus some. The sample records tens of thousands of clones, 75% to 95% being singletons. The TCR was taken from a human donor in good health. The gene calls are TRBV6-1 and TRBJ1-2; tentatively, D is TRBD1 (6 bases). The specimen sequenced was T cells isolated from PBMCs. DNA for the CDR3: TGTGCCAGCAGTGAGATTTCAGGGGCGCATAACCCTAACTATGGCTACACCTTC. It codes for CASSEISGAHNPNYGYTF.